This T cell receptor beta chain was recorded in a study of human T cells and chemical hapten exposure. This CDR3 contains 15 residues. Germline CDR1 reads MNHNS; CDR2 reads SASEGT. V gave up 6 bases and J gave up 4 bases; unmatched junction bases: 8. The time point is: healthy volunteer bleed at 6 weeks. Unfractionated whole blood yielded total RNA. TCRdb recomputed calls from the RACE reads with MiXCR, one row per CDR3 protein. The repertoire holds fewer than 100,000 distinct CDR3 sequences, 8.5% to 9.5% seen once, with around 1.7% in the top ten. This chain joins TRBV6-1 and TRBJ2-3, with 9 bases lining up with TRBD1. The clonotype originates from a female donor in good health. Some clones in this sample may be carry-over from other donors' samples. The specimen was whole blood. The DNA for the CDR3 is TGTGCCAGCAGAGGGGACAGGGACCTACCAGATACGCAGTATTTT. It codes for CASRGDRDLPDTQYF.